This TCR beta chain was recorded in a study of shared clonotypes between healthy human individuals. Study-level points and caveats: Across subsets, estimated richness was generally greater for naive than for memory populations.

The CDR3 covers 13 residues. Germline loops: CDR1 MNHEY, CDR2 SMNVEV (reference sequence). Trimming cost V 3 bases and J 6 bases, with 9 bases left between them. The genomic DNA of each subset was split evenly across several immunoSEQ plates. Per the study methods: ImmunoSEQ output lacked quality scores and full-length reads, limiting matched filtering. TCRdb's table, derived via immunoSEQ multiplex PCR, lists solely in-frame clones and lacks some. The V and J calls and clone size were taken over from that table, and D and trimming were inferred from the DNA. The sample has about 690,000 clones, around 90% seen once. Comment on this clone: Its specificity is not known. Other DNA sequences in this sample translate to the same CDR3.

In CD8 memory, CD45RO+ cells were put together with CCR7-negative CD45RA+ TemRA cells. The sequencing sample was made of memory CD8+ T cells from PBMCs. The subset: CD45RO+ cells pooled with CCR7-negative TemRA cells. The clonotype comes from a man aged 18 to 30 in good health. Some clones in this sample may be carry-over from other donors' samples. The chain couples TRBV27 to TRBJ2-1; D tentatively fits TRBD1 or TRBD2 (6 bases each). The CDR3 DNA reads TGTGCCAGCAGTTTGGGGGGCGGCAATGAGCAGTTCTTC. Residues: CASSLGGGNEQFF.